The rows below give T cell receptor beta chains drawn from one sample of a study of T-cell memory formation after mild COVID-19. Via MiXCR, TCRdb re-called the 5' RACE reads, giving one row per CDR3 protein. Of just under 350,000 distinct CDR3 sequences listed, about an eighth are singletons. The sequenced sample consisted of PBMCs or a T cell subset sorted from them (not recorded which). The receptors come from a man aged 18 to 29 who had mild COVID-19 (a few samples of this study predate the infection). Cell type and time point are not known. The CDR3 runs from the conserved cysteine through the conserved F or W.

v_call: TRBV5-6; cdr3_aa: CASSFGSSAYGYTF
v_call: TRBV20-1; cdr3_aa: CSARGADNQPQHF
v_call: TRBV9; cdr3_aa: CASSVEGATYNEQFF
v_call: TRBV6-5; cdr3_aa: CASSPRRGNTGELFF
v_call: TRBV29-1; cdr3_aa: CSVGGSLLASDTQYF
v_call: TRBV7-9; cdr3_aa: CASSAGMNTEAFF
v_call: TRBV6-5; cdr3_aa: CASRERGLTSSGANVLTF
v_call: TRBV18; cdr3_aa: CASSSLTGGLRETQYF
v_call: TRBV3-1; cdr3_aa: CASSPGRGPNYGYTF
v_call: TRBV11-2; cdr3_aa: CASSLVLRDTQYF
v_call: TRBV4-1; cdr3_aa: CASSQERRDYEQYF
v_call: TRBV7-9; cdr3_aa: CASSRTGGDPTEAFF
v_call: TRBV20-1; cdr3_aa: CSARDLLWGTNEKLFF